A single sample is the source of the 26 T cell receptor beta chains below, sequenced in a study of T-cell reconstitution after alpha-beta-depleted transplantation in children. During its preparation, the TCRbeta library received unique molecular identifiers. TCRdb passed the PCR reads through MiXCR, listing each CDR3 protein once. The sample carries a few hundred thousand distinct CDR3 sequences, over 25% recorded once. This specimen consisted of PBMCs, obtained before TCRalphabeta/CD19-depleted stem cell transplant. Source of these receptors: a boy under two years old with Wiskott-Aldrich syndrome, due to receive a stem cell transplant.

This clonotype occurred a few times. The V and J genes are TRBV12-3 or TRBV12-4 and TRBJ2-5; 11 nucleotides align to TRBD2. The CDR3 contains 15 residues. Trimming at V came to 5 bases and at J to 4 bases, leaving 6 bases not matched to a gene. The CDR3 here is CASSPSSGRPETQYF. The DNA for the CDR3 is TGTGCCAGCAGTCCCTCTAGCGGGAGGCCAGAGACCCAGTACTTC.

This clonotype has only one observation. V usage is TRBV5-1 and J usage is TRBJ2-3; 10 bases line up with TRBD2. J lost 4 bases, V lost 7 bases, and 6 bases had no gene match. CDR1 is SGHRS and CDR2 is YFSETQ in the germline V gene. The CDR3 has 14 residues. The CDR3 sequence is CASRTAGGPDTQYF. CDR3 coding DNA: TGCGCCAGCCGGACAGCGGGAGGGCCAGATACGCAGTATTTT.

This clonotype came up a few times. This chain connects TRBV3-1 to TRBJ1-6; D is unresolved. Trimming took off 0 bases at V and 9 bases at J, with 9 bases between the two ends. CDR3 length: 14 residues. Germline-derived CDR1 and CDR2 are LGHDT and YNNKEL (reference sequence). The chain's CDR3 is CASSQDVLSSPLHF. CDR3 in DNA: TGTGCCAGCAGCCAAGATGTGCTTTCTTCACCCCTCCACTTT.

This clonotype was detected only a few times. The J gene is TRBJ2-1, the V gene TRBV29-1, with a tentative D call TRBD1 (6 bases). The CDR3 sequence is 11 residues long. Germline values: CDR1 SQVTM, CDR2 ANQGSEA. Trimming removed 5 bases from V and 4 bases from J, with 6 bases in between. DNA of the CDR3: TGCAGCGTTACAGGGTACAATGAGCAGTTCTTC. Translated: CSVTGYNEQFF.

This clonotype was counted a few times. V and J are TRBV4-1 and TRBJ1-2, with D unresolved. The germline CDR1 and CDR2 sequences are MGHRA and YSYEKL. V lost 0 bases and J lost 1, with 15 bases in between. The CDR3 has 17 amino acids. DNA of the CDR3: TGCGCCAGCAGCCAAGACGACCGCTATGATTTTAACTATGGCTACACCTTC. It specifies CASSQDDRYDFNYGYTF.

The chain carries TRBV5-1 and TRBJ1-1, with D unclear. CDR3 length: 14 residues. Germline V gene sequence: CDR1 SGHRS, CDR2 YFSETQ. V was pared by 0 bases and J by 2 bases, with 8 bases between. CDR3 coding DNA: TGCGCCAGCAGCTTGGAAGTCAGAAACACTGAAGCTTTCTTT. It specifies CASSLEVRNTEAFF.

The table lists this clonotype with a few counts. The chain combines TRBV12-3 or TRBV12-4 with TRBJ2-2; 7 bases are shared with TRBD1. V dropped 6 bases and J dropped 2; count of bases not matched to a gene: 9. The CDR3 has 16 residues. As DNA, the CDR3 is TGTGCCAGCAGCCAGGACAGGAGAATTAACACCGGGGAGCTGTTTTTT. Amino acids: CASSQDRRINTGELFF.

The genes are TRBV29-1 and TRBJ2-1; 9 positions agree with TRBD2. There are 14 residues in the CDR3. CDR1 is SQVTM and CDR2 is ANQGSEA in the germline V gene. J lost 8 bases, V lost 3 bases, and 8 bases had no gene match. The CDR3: CSVEGVAGVYEQFF. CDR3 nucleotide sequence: TGCAGCGTTGAGGGGGTAGCGGGAGTTTATGAGCAGTTCTTC.

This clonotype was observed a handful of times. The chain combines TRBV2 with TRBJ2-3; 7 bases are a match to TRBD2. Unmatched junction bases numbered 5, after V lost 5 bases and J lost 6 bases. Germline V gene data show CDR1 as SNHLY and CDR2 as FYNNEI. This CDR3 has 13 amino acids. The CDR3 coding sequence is TGTGCCAGCAGTCGGGAGGCTGGGGATACGCAGTATTTT. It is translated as CASSREAGDTQYF.

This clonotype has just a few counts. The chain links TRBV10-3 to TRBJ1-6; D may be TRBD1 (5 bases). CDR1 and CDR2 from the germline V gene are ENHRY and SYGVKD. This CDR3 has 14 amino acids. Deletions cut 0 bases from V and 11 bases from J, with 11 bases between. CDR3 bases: TGTGCCATCAGTGAGTCATCAGGGCTTACACCCCTCCACTTT. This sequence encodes CAISESSGLTPLHF.

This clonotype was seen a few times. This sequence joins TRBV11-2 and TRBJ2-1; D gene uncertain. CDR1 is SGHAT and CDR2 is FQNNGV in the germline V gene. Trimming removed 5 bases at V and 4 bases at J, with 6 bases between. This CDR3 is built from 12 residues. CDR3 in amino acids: CASSPQYNEQFF. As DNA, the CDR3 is TGTGCCAGCAGCCCCCAGTACAATGAGCAGTTCTTC.

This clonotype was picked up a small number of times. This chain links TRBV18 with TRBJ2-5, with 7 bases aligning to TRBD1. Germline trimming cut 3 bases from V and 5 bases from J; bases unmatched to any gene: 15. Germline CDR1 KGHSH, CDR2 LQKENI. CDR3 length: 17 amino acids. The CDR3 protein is CASSPGQGVSASETQYF. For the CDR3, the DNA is TGTGCCAGCTCACCCGGCCAGGGGGTTTCGGCCAGCGAGACCCAGTACTTC.

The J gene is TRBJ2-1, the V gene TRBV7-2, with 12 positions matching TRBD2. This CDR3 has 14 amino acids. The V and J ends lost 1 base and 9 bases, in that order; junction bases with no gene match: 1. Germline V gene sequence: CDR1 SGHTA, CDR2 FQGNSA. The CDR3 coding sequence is TGTGCCAGCAGCTTAGGACTAGCGGGAGCTGAGCAGTTCTTC. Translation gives CASSLGLAGAEQFF.

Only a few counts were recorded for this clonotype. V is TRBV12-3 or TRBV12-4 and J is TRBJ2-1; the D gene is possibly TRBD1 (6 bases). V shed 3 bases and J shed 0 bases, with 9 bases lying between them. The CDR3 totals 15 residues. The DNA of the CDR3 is TGTGCCAGCAGTTTCGGGACACTCTCCTACAATGAGCAGTTCTTC. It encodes CASSFGTLSYNEQFF.

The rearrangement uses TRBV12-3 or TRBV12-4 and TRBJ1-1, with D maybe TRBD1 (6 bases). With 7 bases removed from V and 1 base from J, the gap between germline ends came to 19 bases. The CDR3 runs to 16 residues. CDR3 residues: CASIPMGGRRNTEAFF. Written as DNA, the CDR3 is TGTGCCAGCATTCCCATGGGGGGGCGTAGGAACACTGAAGCTTTCTTT.

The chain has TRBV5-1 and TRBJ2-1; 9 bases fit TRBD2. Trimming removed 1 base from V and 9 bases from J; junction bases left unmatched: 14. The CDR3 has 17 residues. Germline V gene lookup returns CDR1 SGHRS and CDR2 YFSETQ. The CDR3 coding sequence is TGCGCCAGCAGCTTGCCGACGTTGCCTAGCGGGGTTAGTGAGCAGTTCTTC. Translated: CASSLPTLPSGVSEQFF.

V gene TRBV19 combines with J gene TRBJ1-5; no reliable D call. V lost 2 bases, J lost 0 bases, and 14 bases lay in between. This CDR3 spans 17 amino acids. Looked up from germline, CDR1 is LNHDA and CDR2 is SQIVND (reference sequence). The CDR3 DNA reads TGTGCCAGTAGTATAACGGAGGGTCCTTATAGCAATCAGCCCCAGCATTTT. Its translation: CASSITEGPYSNQPQHF.

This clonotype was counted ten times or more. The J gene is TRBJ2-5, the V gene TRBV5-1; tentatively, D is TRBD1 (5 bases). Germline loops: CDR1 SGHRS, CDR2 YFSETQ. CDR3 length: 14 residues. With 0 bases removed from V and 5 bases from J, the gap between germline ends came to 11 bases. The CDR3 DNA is TGCGCCAGCAGCTTGGAGGGGCTCGGGGAGACCCAGTACTTC. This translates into CASSLEGLGETQYF.

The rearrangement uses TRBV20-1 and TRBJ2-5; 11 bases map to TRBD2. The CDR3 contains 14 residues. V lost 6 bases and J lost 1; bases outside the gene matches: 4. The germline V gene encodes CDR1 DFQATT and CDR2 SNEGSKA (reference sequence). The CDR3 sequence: CSAPGLAVQETQYF. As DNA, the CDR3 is TGCAGTGCGCCGGGACTAGCGGTCCAAGAGACCCAGTACTTC.

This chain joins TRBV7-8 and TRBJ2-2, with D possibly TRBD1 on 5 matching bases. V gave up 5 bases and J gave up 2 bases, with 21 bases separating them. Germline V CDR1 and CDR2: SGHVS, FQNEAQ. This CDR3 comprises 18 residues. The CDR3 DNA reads TGTGCCAGCAGCCCAAAGGGGCAGAAATTTACCAACACCGGGGAGCTGTTTTTT. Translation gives CASSPKGQKFTNTGELFF.

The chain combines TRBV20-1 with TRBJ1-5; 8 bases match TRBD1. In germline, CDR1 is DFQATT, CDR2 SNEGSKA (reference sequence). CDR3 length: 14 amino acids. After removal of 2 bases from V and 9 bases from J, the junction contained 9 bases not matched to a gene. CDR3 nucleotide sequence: TGCAGTGCTAGATCGGTGGGGACAGGCGGGCCCCAGCATTTT. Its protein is CSARSVGTGGPQHF.

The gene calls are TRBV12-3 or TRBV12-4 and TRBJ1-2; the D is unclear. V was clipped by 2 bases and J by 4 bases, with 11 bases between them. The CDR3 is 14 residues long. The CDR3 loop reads CASSLIEEAYGYTF. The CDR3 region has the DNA TGTGCCAGCAGTTTAATAGAGGAGGCCTATGGCTACACCTTC.

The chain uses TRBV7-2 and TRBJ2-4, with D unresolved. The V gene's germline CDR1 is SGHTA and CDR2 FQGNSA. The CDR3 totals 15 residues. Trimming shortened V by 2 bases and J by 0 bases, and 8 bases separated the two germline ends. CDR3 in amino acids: CASSLMSLAKNIQYF. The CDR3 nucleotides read TGTGCCAGCAGCTTAATGTCCCTAGCCAAAAACATTCAGTACTTC.

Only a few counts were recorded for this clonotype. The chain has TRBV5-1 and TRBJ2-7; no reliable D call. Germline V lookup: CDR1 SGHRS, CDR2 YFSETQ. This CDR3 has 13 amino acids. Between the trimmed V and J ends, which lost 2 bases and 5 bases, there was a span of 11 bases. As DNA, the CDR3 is TGCGCCAGCAGCTTAGTGGGAATCGACGAGCAGTACTTC. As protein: CASSLVGIDEQYF.

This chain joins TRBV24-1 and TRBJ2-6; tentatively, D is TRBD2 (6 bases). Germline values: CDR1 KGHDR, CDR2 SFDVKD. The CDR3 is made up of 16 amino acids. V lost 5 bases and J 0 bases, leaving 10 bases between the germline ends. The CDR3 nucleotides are TGTGCCACCAGTGCCGGGGGTATCTCTGGGGCCAACGTCCTGACTTTC. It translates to CATSAGGISGANVLTF.

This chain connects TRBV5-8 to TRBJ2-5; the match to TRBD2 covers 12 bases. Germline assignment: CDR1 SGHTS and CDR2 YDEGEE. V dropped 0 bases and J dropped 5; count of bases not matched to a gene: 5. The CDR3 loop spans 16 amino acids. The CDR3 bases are TGTGCCAGCAGCTTGGGACTAGCGGGAGTTCTGGAGACCCAGTACTTC. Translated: CASSLGLAGVLETQYF.